The source of this TCR beta chain is a study of Ad26.COV2.S vaccination and SARS-CoV-2 variants. Only in-frame clones appear in the TCRdb table, and some are missing; sequencing was by immunoSEQ multiplex PCR. This sample has over 400,000 clones, with 75% to 90% found just once. There are 17 residues in the CDR3. The V gene's germline CDR1 is SGHRS and CDR2 YFSETQ. The junction had 5 bases not matched to a gene; V was cut back by 4 bases and J by 1 base. Stated treatment: around 19 received Ad26.COV2.S at low or high dose, single or two shots; about 5 received placebo; per-sample allocation not given. Day 63 after the first vaccine or placebo injection was the time point for sampling. It was Wuhan-strain SARS-CoV-2 spike that the Ad26 vaccine vector expressed.

The chain links TRBV5-1 to TRBJ2-3; 14 positions match TRBD2. The sample in question was peripheral blood, obtained in a trial of Ad26.COV2.S vaccine versus placebo. The clonotype originates from a person between 18 and 65 years old who received the Ad26.COV2.S COVID-19 vaccine or a placebo. CDR3 sequence: CASSRLAGGPGTDTQYF. The CDR3 region has the DNA TGCGCCAGCAGCCGACTAGCGGGAGGGCCAGGCACAGATACGCAGTATTTT.